This T cell receptor (beta chain) was captured by sequencing in a study of T cells expressing NK-cell markers. General study findings and limits: These clonotypes, the leaders elsewhere, also led the CD3+CD56-NKG2C+ fraction in a few donors. Among CD8+ T cells from five or six donors, dominant NKG2C+ clonotypes accounted for roughly 1.0-7.0%.

For this clonotype: Its antigen remains unknown.

This CDR3 region has 15 residues. The germline CDR1 and CDR2 sequences are MDHEN and SYDVKM. Using the 5' RACE reads, TCRdb records one entry per CDR3 protein without DNA. The sample has 550,000 to 600,000 distinct CDR3 sequences. Source material: blood T cells: a sorted CD56 or NKG2C T cell subset, CD4+ or CD8+ T cells, or bulk PBMC T cells (not recorded which). This rearrangement joins TRBV28 to TRBJ2-5; TCRdb indicates TRBD2, and absent DNA this call remains unverified. The TCR originated in a man between 18 and 35 years old in good health. The CDR3 sequence is CASSLFGGREETQYF.